A single sample gave rise to the 21 T cell receptor beta chains below, sequenced in a study of identical twins. One entry per CDR3 protein, called by TCRdb with MiXCR from the 5' RACE reads. The table shows roughly 250,000 distinct CDR3 sequences, with more than 13% occurring only once. The sequencing input was memory (CD45RO+) T cells sorted from blood. These receptors came from a woman aged 18-30 years in good health.

The J gene is TRBJ2-1, the V gene TRBV6-1, with 10 bases that match TRBD1. CDR1 is MNHNS, CDR2 SASEGT, per germline. The V segment lost 5 bases and the J segment 6 bases; nucleotides outside the gene matches: 4. This CDR3 is 14 amino acids long. Written as DNA, the CDR3 is TGTGCCAGCAGTACCTGGACAGGGGGCAATGAGCAGTTCTTC. Its translation: CASSTWTGGNEQFF.

The chain couples TRBV4-2 to TRBJ1-2; unclear D gene. CDR3 length: 14 amino acids. Looked up from germline, CDR1 is LGHNA and CDR2 is YNFKEQ. Between the trimmed V and J ends, which lost 1 base and 0 bases, there was a span of 6 bases. CDR3 residues: CASSQGPTNYGYTF. The DNA for the CDR3 is TGTGCCAGCAGCCAAGGACCAACTAACTATGGCTACACCTTC.

This clonotype has a handful of counts. V gene TRBV29-1 combines with J gene TRBJ2-7; maybe TRBD1 (6 bases). The CDR3 has 11 amino acids. Trimming removed 7 bases at V and 7 bases at J, with 14 bases between. Germline CDR1 is SQVTM and CDR2 is ANQGSEA. The CDR3 loop is CSGNQGREQYF. In DNA form, the CDR3 reads TGCAGCGGCAACCAGGGGCGTGAGCAGTACTTC.

This clonotype showed up just a few times. The chain couples TRBV11-2 to TRBJ2-1, with a possible D match to TRBD2 (5 bases). Trimming shortened V by 1 base and J by 8 bases, and 24 bases separated the two germline ends. CDR1 is SGHAT and CDR2 is FQNNGV in the germline V gene. The CDR3 is 18 amino acids. The chain's CDR3 is CASSLGRSRLTAWDEQFF. CDR3 nucleotide sequence: TGTGCCAGCAGCTTAGGTCGTAGCAGACTAACTGCCTGGGATGAGCAGTTCTTC. The full variable domain, rest sourced from reference TRBV11-2 and TRBJ2-1, is EAGVAQSPRYKIIEKRQSVAFWCNPISGHATLYWYQQILGQGPKLLIQFQNNGVVDDSQLPKDRFSAERLKGVDSTLKIQPAKLEDSAVYLCASSLGRSRLTAWDEQFFGPGTRLTVL.

This clonotype was seen a handful of times. The gene calls are TRBV6-1 and TRBJ2-3, with D perhaps being TRBD1 or TRBD2 (5 bases each). V lost 6 bases and J lost 6, with 22 bases in between. CDR1 MNHNS and CDR2 SASEGT come from the germline V gene. The CDR3 totals 16 residues. The CDR3 nucleotides are TGTGCCAGCAGGGACACCCCAGGGAGAGTCAGCGATACGCAGTATTTT. This gives the protein CASRDTPGRVSDTQYF.

The sample holds a few counts of this clonotype. The chain is built from TRBV18 and TRBJ2-7; D is ambiguous. CDR1 is KGHSH and CDR2 is LQKENI in the germline V gene. V gave up 8 bases and J gave up 2 bases, with 13 bases separating them. The CDR3 length is 13 residues. CDR3 amino acids: CASRQDAAYEQYF. In DNA form, the CDR3 reads TGTGCCAGCCGCCAGGACGCCGCCTACGAGCAGTACTTC.

This clonotype has at least ten counts. This chain connects TRBV20-1 to TRBJ1-2; D unresolved. The CDR3 sequence is 13 residues long. Germline V lookup: CDR1 DFQATT, CDR2 SNEGSKA (reference sequence). Between the trimmed V and J ends, which lost 0 bases and 4 bases, there was a span of 9 bases. CDR3 sequence: CSARDHRSYGYTF. The CDR3 DNA sequence: TGCAGTGCTAGAGATCACCGATCCTATGGCTACACCTTC.

This clonotype was seen only a few times. V usage is TRBV11-2 and J usage is TRBJ2-7; 14 bases are a match to TRBD2. The germline CDR1 and CDR2 sequences are SGHAT and FQNNGV. Germline trimming cut 5 bases from V and 3 bases from J; bases unmatched to any gene: 15. This CDR3 has 19 residues. In nucleotides, the CDR3 is TGTGCCAGCAGCCACAGTCCGGGACTAGCGGGAGTAGCCGGCTACGAGCAGTACTTC. It encodes CASSHSPGLAGVAGYEQYF.

This clonotype has a handful of counts. V is TRBV20-1 and J is TRBJ2-3; 11 nucleotides match TRBD2. Germline CDR1 reads DFQATT; CDR2 reads SNEGSKA (reference sequence). CDR3 size: 15 residues. Losses at the gene ends were 5 bases for V and 0 bases for J; bases not matched to a gene: 4. The CDR3 protein is CSALAGGTSTDTQYF. CDR3 bases: TGCAGTGCTCTAGCGGGAGGTACTAGCACAGATACGCAGTATTTT.

This clonotype was counted a few times. This chain connects TRBV6-4 to TRBJ2-1; 8 bases align to TRBD1. Germline loops: CDR1 MRHNA, CDR2 SNTAGT. CDR3 length equals 14 residues. The V and J ends lost 6 bases and 6 bases, in that order; junction bases with no gene match: 7. CDR3 protein: CASSPDRVSNEQFF. The DNA for the CDR3 is TGTGCCAGCAGCCCGGACAGGGTTAGCAATGAGCAGTTCTTC.

The chain joins TRBV5-1 to TRBJ2-1; D is tentatively TRBD1 or TRBD2 (5 bases each). Trimming took 9 bases from V and 9 from J, leaving 25 bases between them. CDR3 length: 15 residues. The germline gives CDR1 SGHRS, CDR2 YFSETQ. CDR3 loop: CATKLDSLQRGEQFF. CDR3 coding DNA: TGCGCCACAAAATTAGACTCGCTCCAGAGGGGTGAGCAGTTCTTC.

This clonotype was seen at least ten times. This chain uses TRBV5-1 with TRBJ2-7; D is undetermined. V lost 1 base and J lost 2, with 10 bases in between. Germline loops: CDR1 SGHRS, CDR2 YFSETQ. CDR3 length: 14 amino acids. The CDR3 loop is CASSLSGSAYEQYF. CDR3 in DNA: TGCGCCAGCAGCTTGTCCGGGTCTGCCTACGAGCAGTACTTC.

This clonotype was seen more than once but under ten times. V is TRBV4-3 and J is TRBJ2-5; a weak D match, TRBD1 (5 bases). Germline V lookup: CDR1 LGHNA, CDR2 YSLEER. V was trimmed by 0 bases and J by 4 bases, leaving 24 bases between them. CDR3 length equals 19 residues. CDR3 bases: TGCGCCAGCAGCCAAGAACTTCCCTCATGGCAGGGTGAAGTAGAGACCCAGTACTTC. Amino acids: CASSQELPSWQGEVETQYF.

This clonotype was seen more than once but under ten times. The V gene is TRBV20-1, the J gene TRBJ2-1; perhaps TRBD2 as D (6 bases). Germline V gives CDR1 DFQATT, CDR2 SNEGSKA (reference sequence). V lost 8 bases to trimming and J lost 8 bases, with 13 bases between them. The CDR3 sequence is 11 residues long. CDR3 nucleotides: TGCAGTATATACGGCGGGGATGAGCAGTTCTTC. Amino acids: CSIYGGDEQFF.

The chain uses TRBV20-1 and TRBJ1-5; 8 positions match TRBD1. The V gene's germline CDR1 is DFQATT and CDR2 SNEGSKA (reference sequence). V dropped 0 bases and J dropped 5; count of bases not matched to a gene: 15. The CDR3 sequence is 18 residues long. The CDR3 sequence: CSARDRSWAGGDHQPQHF. CDR3 sequence (DNA): TGCAGTGCTAGAGATCGGTCGTGGGCAGGGGGCGACCATCAGCCCCAGCATTTT.

This clonotype has more than one count but fewer than ten. The genes are TRBV5-1 and TRBJ2-2, with D tentatively TRBD2 (5 bases). CDR3 length: 15 amino acids. V was cut by 0 bases and J by 1 base, with 7 bases left in between. The germline V gene has CDR1 SGHRS and CDR2 YFSETQ. The CDR3 nucleotides are TGCGCCAGCAGCTTGGGAGGGATGAACACCGGGGAGCTGTTTTTT. This gives the protein CASSLGGMNTGELFF.

V is TRBV5-1 and J is TRBJ2-5; no definite D call. Germline V lookup: CDR1 SGHRS, CDR2 YFSETQ. V was shortened by 6 bases and J by 5 bases, with 8 bases between the two germline ends. This CDR3 has 11 amino acids. CDR3 in DNA: TGCGCCAGCAACTTAGGGGAGACCCAGTACTTC. It is translated as CASNLGETQYF. The full variable domain, its missing parts supplied by reference TRBV5-1 and TRBJ2-5, is KAGVTQTPRYLIKTRGQQVTLSCSPISGHRSVSWYQQTPGQGLQFLFEYFSETQRNKGNFPGRFSGRQFSNSRSEMNVSTLELGDSALYLCASNLGETQYFGPGTRLLVL.

The chain has TRBV20-1 and TRBJ2-5, with D possibly matching TRBD2 (6 bases). This CDR3 is built from 14 residues. Germline V gene data show CDR1 as DFQATT and CDR2 as SNEGSKA (reference sequence). V was clipped by 3 bases and J by 5 bases, with 16 bases between them. The CDR3 loop is CSARRDSLVETQYF. The CDR3 DNA reads as TGCAGTGCTAGGAGGGACTCCCTGGTGGAGACCCAGTACTTC.

The V and J genes are TRBV20-1 and TRBJ1-2, with D maybe TRBD1 (5 bases). V was trimmed by 3 bases and J by 2 bases, leaving 13 bases between them. This CDR3 is built from 14 residues. Germline CDR1 and CDR2: DFQATT and SNEGSKA (reference sequence). CDR3 in amino acids: CSASSGGTNYGYTF. For the CDR3, the DNA is TGCAGTGCTAGTTCGGGGGGGACCAACTATGGCTACACCTTC.

The J gene is TRBJ2-7, the V gene TRBV21-1; whether TRBD1, the table's D call, matches the DNA was not checked. TRBV21-1 is designated a pseudogene. This CDR3 is built from 14 residues. CDR3 in amino acids: CASSAPREKYEQYF. The CDR3 DNA is TGTGCCAGCAGCGCCCCCCGGGAGAAATACGAGCAGTACTTC.

This clonotype was counted between two and nine times. CDR3 nucleotide sequence: TGTGCCAGCAGGGGACTAGCGGGAGTCGGGGAGCTGTTTTTT. Encoded protein: CASRGLAGVGELFF. The chain combines TRBV27 with TRBJ2-2; 14 bases agree with TRBD2. V was clipped by 6 bases and J by 7 bases; unmatched bases: 1. This CDR3 has 14 amino acids. Per the germline V gene, CDR1 is MNHEY and CDR2 is SMNVEV (reference sequence).